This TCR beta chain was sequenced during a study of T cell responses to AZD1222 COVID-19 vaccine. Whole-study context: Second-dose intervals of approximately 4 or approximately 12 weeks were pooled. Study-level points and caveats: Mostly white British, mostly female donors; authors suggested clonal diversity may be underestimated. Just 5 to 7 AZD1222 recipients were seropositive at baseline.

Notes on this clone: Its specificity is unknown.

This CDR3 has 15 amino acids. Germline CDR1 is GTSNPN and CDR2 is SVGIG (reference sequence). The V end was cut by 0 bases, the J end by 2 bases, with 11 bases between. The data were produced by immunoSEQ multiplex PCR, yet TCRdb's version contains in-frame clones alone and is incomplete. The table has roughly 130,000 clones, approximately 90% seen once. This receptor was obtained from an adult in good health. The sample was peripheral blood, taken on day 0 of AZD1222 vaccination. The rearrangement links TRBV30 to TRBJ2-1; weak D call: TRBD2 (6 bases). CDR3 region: CAWSVHGGPYNEQFF. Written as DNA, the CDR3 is TGTGCCTGGAGTGTCCACGGGGGTCCCTACAATGAGCAGTTCTTC.